Listed here is a single TCR beta chain. This specimen comes from a study of T cell changes during pregnancy in multiple sclerosis. The CDR3 is 14 residues long. The V and J ends lost 5 bases and 3 bases respectively, with 10 bases between them. The germline gives CDR1 SNHLY, CDR2 FYNNEI. Profiled with immunoSEQ multiplex PCR; TCRdb holds only in-frame clones, not every one. The sample consists of 55,000 to 65,000 clones, approximately 90% of them appearing once. This sample comprised peripheral blood, obtained in the first trimester of pregnancy. V and J are TRBV2 and TRBJ2-2, with a weak D call TRBD1 (6 bases). The sequence was obtained from a female donor in good health, enrolled as a control in a pregnancy study. The CDR3 region is CASSLRGDTGELFF. CDR3 sequence (DNA): TGTGCCAGCAGTCTCAGGGGCGACACCGGGGAGCTGTTTTTT.